This passage covers 5 T cell receptor beta chains from one sample sequenced in a study of blood T cell repertoires in COVID-19. The data were produced by immunoSEQ multiplex PCR, yet TCRdb's version contains in-frame clones alone and is incomplete. In the table there are under 200,000 clones, over 75% of which are singletons. The sample taken for sequencing was peripheral blood. The receptor set was obtained from a man in his fifties with acute or convalescent COVID-19.

This clone was recorded once. V and J are TRBV25-1 and TRBJ2-3; 7 nucleotides line up with TRBD1. J lost 5 bases, V lost 5 bases, and 7 bases had no gene match. CDR1 is MGHDK, CDR2 SYGVNS, per germline. The CDR3 spans 14 residues. CDR3 sequence: CASSPRGRVDTQYF. Here the CDR3 DNA reads TGTGCCAGCAGTCCTAGGGGGCGCGTAGATACGCAGTATTTT. The complete variable domain, with remaining parts taken from reference TRBV25-1 and TRBJ2-3, reads EADIYQTPRYLVIGTGKKITLECSQTMGHDKMYWYQQDPGMELHLIHYSYGVNSTEKGDLSSESTVSRIRTEHFPLTLESARPSHTSQYLCASSPRGRVDTQYFGPGTRLTVL.

The chain uses TRBV2 and TRBJ1-5; TRBD1 is a possible D gene (5 bases). This CDR3 spans 17 amino acids. Germline CDR1 and CDR2: SNHLY and FYNNEI. The V end was cut by 2 bases, the J end by 0 bases, with 14 bases between. The CDR3 DNA sequence: TGTGCCAGCAGTGAAAGGACACCATTCTATAGCAATCAGCCCCAGCATTTT. Translated: CASSERTPFYSNQPQHF.

V and J are TRBV10-3 and TRBJ1-6; no reliable D call. The CDR3 has 15 amino acids. Trimming left V 7 bases short and J 8 bases short, with 18 bases between. CDR1 ENHRY and CDR2 SYGVKD come from the germline V gene. The DNA of the CDR3 is TGTGCCATCACAGCGGGCATGAACGGGGATTCACCCCTCCACTTT. It specifies CAITAGMNGDSPLHF.

The rearrangement links TRBV11-2 to TRBJ1-1; 8 nucleotides agree with TRBD1. Germline assignment: CDR1 SGHAT and CDR2 FQNNGV. The CDR3 loop spans 15 amino acids. The junction had 10 bases not matched to a gene; V was cut back by 5 bases and J by 5 bases. For the CDR3, the DNA is TGTGCCAGCAGCCCCCAGGGGGCGCGGAGGACTGAAGCTTTCTTT. It specifies CASSPQGARRTEAFF.

This chain connects TRBV3-1 (or the pseudogene TRBV3-2) to TRBJ1-2; D is undetermined. V lost 4 bases and J lost 0, with 6 bases in between. The CDR3 extends over 13 amino acids. Germline V gene sequence: CDR1 LGHDT, CDR2 YNNKEL (reference sequence). CDR3 DNA: TGTGCCAGCAGCCGGGCAGCTAACTATGGCTACACCTTC. The encoded protein is CASSRAANYGYTF.